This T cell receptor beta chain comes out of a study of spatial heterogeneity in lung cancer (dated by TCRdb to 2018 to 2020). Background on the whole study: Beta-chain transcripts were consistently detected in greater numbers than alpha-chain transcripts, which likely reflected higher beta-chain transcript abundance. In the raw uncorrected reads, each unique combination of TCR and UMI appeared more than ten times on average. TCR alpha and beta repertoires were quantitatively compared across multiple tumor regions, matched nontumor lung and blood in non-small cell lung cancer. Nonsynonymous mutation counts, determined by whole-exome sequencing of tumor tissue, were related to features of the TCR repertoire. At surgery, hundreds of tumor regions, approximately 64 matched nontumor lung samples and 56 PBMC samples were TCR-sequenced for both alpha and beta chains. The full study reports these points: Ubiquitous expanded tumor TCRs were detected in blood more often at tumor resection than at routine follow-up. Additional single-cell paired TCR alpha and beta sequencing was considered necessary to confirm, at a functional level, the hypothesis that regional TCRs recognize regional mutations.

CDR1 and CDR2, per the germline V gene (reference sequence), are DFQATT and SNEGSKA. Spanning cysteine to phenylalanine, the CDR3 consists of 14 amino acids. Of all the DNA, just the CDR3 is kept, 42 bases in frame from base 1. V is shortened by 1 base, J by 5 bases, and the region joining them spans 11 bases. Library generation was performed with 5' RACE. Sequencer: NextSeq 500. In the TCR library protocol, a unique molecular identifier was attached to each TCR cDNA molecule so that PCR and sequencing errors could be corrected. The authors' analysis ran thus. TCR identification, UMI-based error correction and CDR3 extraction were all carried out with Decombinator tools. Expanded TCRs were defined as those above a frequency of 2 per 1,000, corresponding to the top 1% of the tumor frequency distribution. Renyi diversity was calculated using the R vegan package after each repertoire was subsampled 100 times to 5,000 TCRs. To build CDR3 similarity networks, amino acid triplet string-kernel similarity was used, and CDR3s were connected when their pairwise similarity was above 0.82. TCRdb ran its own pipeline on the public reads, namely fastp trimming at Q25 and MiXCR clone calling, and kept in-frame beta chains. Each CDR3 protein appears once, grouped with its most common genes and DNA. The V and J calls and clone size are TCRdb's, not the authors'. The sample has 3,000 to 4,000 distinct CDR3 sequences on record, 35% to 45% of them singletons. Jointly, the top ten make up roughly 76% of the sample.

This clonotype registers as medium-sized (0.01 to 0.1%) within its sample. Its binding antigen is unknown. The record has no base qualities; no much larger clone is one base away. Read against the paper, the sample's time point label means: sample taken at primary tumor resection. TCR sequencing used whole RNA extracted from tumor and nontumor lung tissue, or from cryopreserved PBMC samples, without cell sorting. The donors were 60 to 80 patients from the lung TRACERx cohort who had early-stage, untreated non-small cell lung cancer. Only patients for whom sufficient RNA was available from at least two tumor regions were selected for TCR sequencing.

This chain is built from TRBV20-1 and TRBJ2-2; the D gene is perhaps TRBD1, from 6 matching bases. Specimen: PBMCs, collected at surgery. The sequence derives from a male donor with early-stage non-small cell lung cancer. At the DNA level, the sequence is TGCAGTGCTAGAGGGCCAGGGGTTACCGGGGAGCTGTTTTTT. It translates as CSARGPGVTGELFF.